Below are 3 T cell receptor beta chains sequenced from a single sample in a study of early T cells in non-severe SARS-CoV-2 infection. MiXCR, run by TCRdb on the 5' RACE reads, gives a single entry per CDR3 protein. The data hold about 100,000 distinct CDR3 sequences, with 11% observed a single time. The sequencing input was whole blood. The receptors stem from an adult who was a healthcare worker with PCR-confirmed SARS-CoV-2 infection or an uninfected control (not recorded which).

In this sample, this clonotype turned up many times. This chain joins TRBV9 and TRBJ1-3; D is unclear. CDR1 is SGDLS and CDR2 is YYNGEE in the germline V gene. The CDR3 contains 14 residues. V was pared by 7 bases and J by 0 bases, with 11 bases between. CDR3 residues: CASSRADSGNTIYF. In DNA form, the CDR3 reads TGTGCCAGCTCTCGGGCAGACTCTGGAAACACCATATATTTT.

This clonotype appeared many times. The V gene is TRBV2, the J gene TRBJ2-7; TRBD1 matches at 9 bases. The V gene end was trimmed by 5 bases and the J gene end by 4 bases; junction bases not matched to a gene: 6. The CDR3 runs 14 residues. Germline CDR1 is SNHLY and CDR2 is FYNNEI. CDR3 region: CASSRQGEGYEQYF. The CDR3 DNA follows: TGTGCCAGCAGTAGACAGGGGGAAGGTTACGAGCAGTACTTC.

This clonotype was detected many times. The V call is TRBV9, the J call TRBJ2-2, with 8 bases matching TRBD2. The V segment lost 6 bases and the J segment 4 bases; nucleotides outside the gene matches: 11. In germline, CDR1 is SGDLS, CDR2 YYNGEE. The CDR3 totals 16 residues. This chain's CDR3 is CASTPGGVAGTGELFF. The CDR3, as DNA: TGTGCCAGCACCCCGGGGGGGGTAGCGGGCACCGGGGAGCTGTTTTTT.